The source of this T cell receptor beta chain is a study of cytotoxic CD8 clonotypes in ibrutinib-treated CLL. Study-wide findings and caveats: Baseline levels were approached again at progression, after clonality had risen at ibrutinib response.

A note on this clone: Antigen: not known.

CDR1 is MNHEY and CDR2 is SVGAGI in the germline V gene. The CDR3 sequence is 14 residues long. Trimming removed 6 bases from V and 2 bases from J, with 14 bases in between. Profiled with immunoSEQ multiplex PCR; TCRdb holds only in-frame clones, not every one. The table records 150,000 or so clones, 70% to 90% of them present only once. This sequence was found in a human donor with chronic lymphocytic leukemia. The chain links TRBV6-5 to TRBJ2-7; D is possibly TRBD1 (6 bases). The input for sequencing was PBMCs, taken after 36 months of ibrutinib treatment. CDR3 DNA: TGTGCCAGCAGGCCTACAGGGTACCCCTACGAGCAGTACTTC. This sequence encodes CASRPTGYPYEQYF.